The 22 T cell receptor beta chains below come from one sample, sequenced in a study of blood T cell repertoires in COVID-19. TCRdb's table, derived via immunoSEQ multiplex PCR, lists solely in-frame clones and lacks some. Of 150,000 to 200,000 clones listed, around 74% are singletons. Material: peripheral blood. These receptors were taken from a woman aged 80 or over with acute or convalescent COVID-19.

This clone was seen a single time. This chain links TRBV29-1 with TRBJ2-7; D not certain. V lost 4 bases, J lost 3 bases, and 7 bases lay in between. The CDR3 contains 11 residues. In germline, CDR1 is SQVTM, CDR2 ANQGSEA. In DNA, the CDR3 is TGCAGCGTTGTCTCCAGCTACGAGCAGTACTTC. It is translated as CSVVSSYEQYF.

The chain recombines TRBV14 with TRBJ1-1; D is perhaps TRBD1 (6 bases). Germline V CDR1 and CDR2: SGHDN, FVKESK. The CDR3 runs 15 residues. V shed 1 base and J shed 2 bases, with 11 bases lying between them. CDR3 amino acids: CASSQVSGANTEAFF. The CDR3 nucleotides are TGTGCCAGCAGCCAAGTGTCAGGGGCAAACACTGAAGCTTTCTTT. Supplemented by reference TRBV14 and TRBJ1-1, the full variable domain reads EAGVTQFPSHSVIEKGQTVTLRCDPISGHDNLYWYRRVMGKEIKFLLHFVKESKQDESGMPNNRFLAERTGGTYSTLKVQPAELEDSGVYFCASSQVSGANTEAFFGQGTRLTVV.

The rearrangement joins TRBV5-1 to TRBJ2-3, with D tentatively TRBD2 (5 bases). CDR1 is SGHRS, CDR2 YFSETQ, per germline. Trimming took off 0 bases at V and 2 bases at J, with 13 bases between the two ends. The CDR3 extends over 16 amino acids. CDR3 protein: CASSLASGGPTDTQYF. The CDR3 nucleotides read TGCGCCAGCAGCTTGGCCTCTGGCGGGCCCACAGATACGCAGTATTTT.

The chain joins TRBV7-6 to TRBJ2-7; the match to TRBD2 covers 8 bases. CDR1 SGHVS and CDR2 FNYEAQ come from the germline V gene. J was trimmed by 4 bases and V by 6 bases; bases with no gene match: 11. The CDR3 is 15 amino acids. The CDR3 DNA sequence: TGTGCCAGCAGTCTAAGCGGGAGTATCGGTTACGAGCAGTACTTC. It translates to CASSLSGSIGYEQYF.

V gene TRBV28 combines with J gene TRBJ2-5; D possibly corresponds to TRBD2 (5 bases). Germline CDR1 reads MDHEN; CDR2 reads SYDVKM. This CDR3 spans 13 amino acids. Trimming cost V 5 bases and J 2 bases, with 9 bases left between them. The CDR3 protein is CASSRTGQETQYF. DNA for the CDR3: TGTGCCAGCAGTCGGACGGGACAAGAGACCCAGTACTTC.

The chain uses TRBV5-5 and TRBJ2-5; 9 bases agree with TRBD2. V was clipped by 10 bases and J by 1 base; unmatched bases: 11. Germline CDR1 reads SGHKS; CDR2 reads YYEKEE (reference sequence). This CDR3 region has 15 residues. Here the CDR3 DNA reads TGTGCCCGCCGCCGGCGGGGGGGGCTCCAAGAGACCCAGTACTTC. Translated, it gives CARRRRGGLQETQYF.

The chain couples TRBV4-1 to TRBJ2-1, with D possibly TRBD2 on 5 matching bases. V shed 5 bases and J shed 4 bases, with 12 bases lying between them. CDR3 length: 14 residues. Germline-derived CDR1 and CDR2 are MGHRA and YSYEKL. The CDR3 spells CASSSPGRYNEQFF. The CDR3 region has the DNA TGCGCCAGCAGCTCTCCGGGGAGATACAATGAGCAGTTCTTC.

The chain combines TRBV29-1 with TRBJ2-1; D not resolved. This CDR3 has 12 amino acids. V gave up 0 bases and J gave up 8 bases, with 8 bases separating them. The V gene's germline CDR1 is SQVTM and CDR2 ANQGSEA. The CDR3 bases are TGCAGCGTTGAAGATACGGCGGATGAGCAGTTCTTC. Protein sequence: CSVEDTADEQFF.

This rearrangement joins TRBV4-1 to TRBJ1-1, with 9 bases lining up with TRBD1. The CDR3 consists of 15 residues. The ends lost 3 bases at V and 3 bases at J; junction bases unmatched: 5. Germline V gives CDR1 MGHRA, CDR2 YSYEKL. CDR3 coding DNA: TGCGCCAGCAGCCATATACAGGGGGCGGACACTGAAGCTTTCTTT. Protein sequence: CASSHIQGADTEAFF.

The CDR3 here is CSVERQGAQDEQFF. Written as DNA, the CDR3 is TGCAGCGTTGAAAGGCAGGGGGCGCAGGATGAGCAGTTCTTC. The V call is TRBV29-1, the J call TRBJ2-1, with 8 bases matching TRBD1. V gave up 2 bases and J gave up 8 bases; unmatched junction bases: 8. Germline CDR1 reads SQVTM; CDR2 reads ANQGSEA. CDR3 length: 14 amino acids.

The rearrangement joins TRBV7-3 to TRBJ2-1; 10 bases agree with TRBD2. V shed 5 bases and J 3 bases; nucleotides not matched to a gene: 7. From germline, CDR1 is SGHTA and CDR2 FQGTGA. CDR3 length: 16 residues. CDR3 nucleotide sequence: TGTGCCAGCAGCCCCGCCCCTAGCGGGAGCTACAATGAGCAGTTCTTC. Translation: CASSPAPSGSYNEQFF.

This rearrangement joins TRBV19 to TRBJ1-5; D possibly corresponds to TRBD1 (6 bases). The V gene lost 6 bases and the J gene lost 0 bases, with 18 bases spanning the gap. This CDR3 has 17 residues. The germline CDR1 and CDR2 sequences are LNHDA and SQIVND (reference sequence). Here the CDR3 reads CASRSLLQGYSNQPQHF. The CDR3 region has the DNA TGTGCCAGTAGGTCCCTTTTACAGGGATATAGCAATCAGCCCCAGCATTTT.

This clone was counted at least ten times. The rearrangement joins TRBV7-2 to TRBJ1-5; unclear D gene. Between the trimmed V and J ends, which lost 5 bases and 0 bases, there was a span of 11 bases. The CDR3 extends over 15 amino acids. Per germline, CDR1 SGHTA and CDR2 FQGNSA. CDR3 sequence reads: CASSPRADSNQPQHF. CDR3 sequence (DNA): TGTGCCAGCAGCCCGAGGGCGGATAGCAATCAGCCCCAGCATTTT.

J is TRBJ2-1 and V is TRBV6-2 or TRBV6-3; D is unclear. This CDR3 has 14 residues. The V end lost 0 bases, the J end lost 3 bases, and 6 bases lay between the germline ends. Germline V gene sequence: CDR1 MNHEY, CDR2 SVGEGT. The CDR3 spells CASSYSRIYNEQFF. The CDR3 DNA sequence: TGTGCCAGCAGTTACTCGCGGATCTACAATGAGCAGTTCTTC.

The rearrangement uses TRBV28 and TRBJ1-5; D unresolved. The ends were cut back, 4 bases at V and 0 bases at J, with 4 bases in the middle. From germline, CDR1 is MDHEN and CDR2 SYDVKM. The CDR3 has 13 amino acids. Here the CDR3 DNA reads TGTGCCAGCAGTTACTATAGCAATCAGCCCCAGCATTTT. It yields the protein CASSYYSNQPQHF.

This clone appeared many times. This chain joins TRBV6-5 and TRBJ2-7, with a tentative D call TRBD1 (5 bases). CDR1 MNHEY and CDR2 SVGAGI come from the germline V gene. V was pared by 6 bases and J by 1 base, with 16 bases between. The CDR3 length is 15 residues. CDR3 protein: CASSPGSAGSYEQYF. The CDR3 DNA follows: TGTGCCAGCAGCCCGGGCTCGGCAGGGTCCTACGAGCAGTACTTC.

The chain couples TRBV4-3 to TRBJ1-2, with 8 bases matching TRBD1. The V segment lost 4 bases and the J segment 4 bases; nucleotides outside the gene matches: 11. Looked up from germline, CDR1 is LGHNA and CDR2 is YSLEER. This CDR3 region has 16 residues. The CDR3 reads CASSLHQGADSYGYTF. The DNA for the CDR3 is TGCGCCAGCAGCCTACACCAGGGGGCGGACAGCTATGGCTACACCTTC.

This clone was picked up a small number of times. The genes are TRBV19 and TRBJ2-1; 12 bases map to TRBD2. Per germline, CDR1 LNHDA and CDR2 SQIVND (reference sequence). CDR3 size: 15 residues. With 7 bases clipped from V and 8 bases from J, the junction kept 9 bases outside the gene matches. The CDR3 DNA is TGTGCCAGTACCGACCTCGGACTAGCGGGATATGAGCAGTTCTTC. This sequence encodes CASTDLGLAGYEQFF. Supplemented by reference TRBV19 and TRBJ2-1, the full variable domain reads DGGITQSPKYLFRKEGQNVTLSCEQNLNHDAMYWYRQDPGQGLRLIYYSQIVNDFQKGDIAEGYSVSREKKESFPLTVTSAQKNPTAFYLCASTDLGLAGYEQFFGPGTRLTVL.

V usage is TRBV3-1 (or the pseudogene TRBV3-2) and J usage is TRBJ2-2, with TRBD2 identical over 12 bases. The J segment lost 8 bases and the V segment lost 4 bases, leaving 8 bases of the junction unmatched. Germline CDR1 and CDR2: LGHDT and YNNKEL (reference sequence). The CDR3 is 16 amino acids. This CDR3 is CASSLRLAGAIGELFF. The DNA of the CDR3 is TGTGCCAGCAGCCTCCGACTAGCGGGAGCCATTGGGGAGCTGTTTTTT.

As regards this clone: A read error may produce the germline difference seen at one junction end. This chain's CDR3 is CSARTGREKVFF. Written as DNA, the CDR3 is TGCAGCGCCCGAACTGGCAGGGAAAAAGTGTTTTTT. The chain uses TRBV29-1 and TRBJ1-4; perhaps TRBD1 as D (5 bases). Per germline, CDR1 SQVTM and CDR2 ANQGSEA. The CDR3 is 12 residues long.

J is TRBJ2-3 and V is TRBV18; 9 bases line up with TRBD2. The ends lost 6 bases at V and 3 bases at J; junction bases unmatched: 10. CDR1 is KGHSH and CDR2 is LQKENI in the germline V gene. The CDR3 is 16 amino acids. CDR3 protein: CASSQLAGGETDTQYF. DNA of the CDR3: TGTGCCAGCTCGCAACTAGCGGGCGGGGAGACAGATACGCAGTATTTT. Complete variable domain (other parts from reference TRBV18 and TRBJ2-3): NAGVMQNPRHLVRRRGQEARLRCSPMKGHSHVYWYRQLPEEGLKFMVYLQKENIIDESGMPKERFSAEFPKEGPSILRIQQVVRGDSAAYFCASSQLAGGETDTQYFGPGTRLTVL.

The V and J genes are TRBV7-9 and TRBJ1-5, with D perhaps matching TRBD1 (6 bases). The CDR3 spans 14 residues. From germline, CDR1 is SEHNR and CDR2 FQNEAQ (reference sequence). V was cut by 5 bases and J by 5 bases, with 13 bases left in between. CDR3 DNA sequence: TGTGCCAGCAGCACGACAGGTTCCCATCAGCCCCAGCATTTT. Protein product: CASSTTGSHQPQHF.